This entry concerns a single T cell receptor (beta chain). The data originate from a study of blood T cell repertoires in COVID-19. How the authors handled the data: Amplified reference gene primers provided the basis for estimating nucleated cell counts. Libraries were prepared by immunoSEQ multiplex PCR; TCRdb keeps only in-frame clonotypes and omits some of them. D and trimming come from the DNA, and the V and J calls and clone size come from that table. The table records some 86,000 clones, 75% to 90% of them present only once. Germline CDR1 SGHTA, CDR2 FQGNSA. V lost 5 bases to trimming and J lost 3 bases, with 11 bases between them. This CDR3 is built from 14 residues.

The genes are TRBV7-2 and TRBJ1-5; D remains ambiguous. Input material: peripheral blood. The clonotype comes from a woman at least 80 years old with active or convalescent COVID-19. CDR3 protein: CASSPPGNNQPQHF. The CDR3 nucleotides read TGTGCCAGCAGCCCACCCGGGAACAATCAGCCCCAGCATTTT.